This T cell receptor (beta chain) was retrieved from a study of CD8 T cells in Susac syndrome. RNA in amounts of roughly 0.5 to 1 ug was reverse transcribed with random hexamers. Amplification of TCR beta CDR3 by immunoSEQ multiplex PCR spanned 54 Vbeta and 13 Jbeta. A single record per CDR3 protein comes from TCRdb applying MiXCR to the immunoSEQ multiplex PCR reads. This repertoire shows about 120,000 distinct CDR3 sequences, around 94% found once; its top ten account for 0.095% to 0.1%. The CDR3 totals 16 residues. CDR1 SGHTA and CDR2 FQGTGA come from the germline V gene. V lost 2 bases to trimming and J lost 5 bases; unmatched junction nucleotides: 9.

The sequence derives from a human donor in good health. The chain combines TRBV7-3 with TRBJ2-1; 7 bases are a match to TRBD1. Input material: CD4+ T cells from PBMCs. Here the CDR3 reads CASSLLGRGKNNEQFF. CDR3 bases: TGTGCCAGCAGCTTATTAGGCAGGGGGAAAAACAATGAGCAGTTCTTC.